The present T cell receptor beta chain was sequenced within a study of T cell responses to AZD1222 COVID-19 vaccine. General study findings and limits: At baseline, seropositivity was found in only a handful of AZD1222 recipients.

To note about this clone: Its target is not known.

Germline CDR1 is MNHEY and CDR2 is SVGAGI. The CDR3 consists of 13 residues. The V end lost 2 bases, the J end lost 6 bases, and 11 bases lay between the germline ends. Data came from immunoSEQ multiplex PCR; TCRdb stores just in-frame clones and leaves some out. The table records 97,000 or so clones, roughly nine tenths of them present only once. The V and J genes are TRBV6-5 and TRBJ2-7; D gene uncertain. This specimen consisted of peripheral blood, obtained on day 0 of AZD1222 vaccination. The receptor was derived from an adult in good health. The CDR3 DNA is TGTGCCAGCAGTTACACTCCGTCCGGCGAGCAGTACTTC. Its translation is CASSYTPSGEQYF.